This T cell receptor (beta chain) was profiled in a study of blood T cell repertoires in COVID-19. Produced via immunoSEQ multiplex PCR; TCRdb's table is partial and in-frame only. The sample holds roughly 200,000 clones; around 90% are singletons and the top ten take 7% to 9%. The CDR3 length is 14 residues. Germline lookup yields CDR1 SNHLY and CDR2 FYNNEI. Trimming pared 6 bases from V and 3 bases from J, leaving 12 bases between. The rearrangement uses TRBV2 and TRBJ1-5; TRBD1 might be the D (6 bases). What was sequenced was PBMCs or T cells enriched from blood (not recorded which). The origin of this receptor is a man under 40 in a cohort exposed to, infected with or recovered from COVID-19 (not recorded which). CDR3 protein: CASRGTGFNQPQHF. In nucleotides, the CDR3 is TGTGCCAGCAGAGGTACAGGGTTCAATCAGCCCCAGCATTTT.